Shown below are 16 T cell receptor beta chains from a single sample sequenced in a study of cytomegalovirus exposure and HLA in healthy donors. Amplification used 60 Vbeta primers and 13 Jbeta primers. Produced via immunoSEQ multiplex PCR; TCRdb's table is partial and in-frame only. The sample includes 150,000 to 200,000 clones, around 83% seen only once; the top ten take roughly 4%. Sequenced material: PBMCs. The origin of the receptors is a man aged 50-59 years in good health and CMV-seropositive.

This chain joins TRBV27 and TRBJ1-4, with 7 nucleotides matching TRBD1. V lost 5 bases, J lost 10 bases, and 7 bases stayed unmatched. CDR1 is MNHEY and CDR2 is SMNVEV in the germline V gene (reference sequence). There are 13 residues in the CDR3. The CDR3: CASSLTTGRKLFF. In DNA, the CDR3 is TGTGCCAGCAGTCTCACGACAGGGAGAAAACTGTTTTTT.

The J gene is TRBJ1-3, the V gene TRBV29-1; possible D gene TRBD1, 5 bases. V lost 6 bases to trimming and J lost 3 bases, with 15 bases between them. The CDR3 runs 14 residues. CDR1 is SQVTM and CDR2 is ANQGSEA in the germline V gene. CDR3 sequence: CSVSGGLGGNTIYF. The DNA for the CDR3 is TGCAGCGTGTCTGGGGGGTTGGGTGGAAACACCATATATTTT.

The chain links TRBV5-1 to TRBJ2-3, with 8 bases identical to TRBD2. The V segment lost 1 base and the J segment 5 bases; nucleotides outside the gene matches: 6. The CDR3 sequence is 15 residues long. From germline, CDR1 is SGHRS and CDR2 YFSETQ. The CDR3 bases are TGCGCCAGCAGCTTGACGGGAGGGCCGAGAGATACGCAGTATTTT. It encodes CASSLTGGPRDTQYF. The full variable domain, with the rest looked up from reference TRBV5-1 and TRBJ2-3, is KAGVTQTPRYLIKTRGQQVTLSCSPISGHRSVSWYQQTPGQGLQFLFEYFSETQRNKGNFPGRFSGRQFSNSRSEMNVSTLELGDSALYLCASSLTGGPRDTQYFGPGTRLTVL.

The chain joins TRBV9 to TRBJ1-4; D is perhaps TRBD1 (5 bases). The V gene lost 0 bases and the J gene lost 3 bases, with 12 bases spanning the gap. CDR3 length: 16 residues. Germline loops: CDR1 SGDLS, CDR2 YYNGEE. CDR3 sequence: CASSVGAGGSNEKLFF. The CDR3 coding sequence is TGTGCCAGCAGCGTAGGAGCGGGGGGTTCTAATGAAAAACTGTTTTTT.

The V call is TRBV20-1, the J call TRBJ1-2; D unresolved. V was cut by 3 bases and J by 8 bases, with 10 bases left in between. The CDR3 runs 11 residues. The V gene's germline CDR1 is DFQATT and CDR2 SNEGSKA (reference sequence). The CDR3: CSASPTEGYTF. CDR3 DNA: TGCAGTGCTAGTCCTACAGAAGGCTACACCTTC.

In its sample, this clone was seen once. The J gene is TRBJ2-3, the V gene TRBV5-1; D might be TRBD1 (6 bases). Trimming stripped 0 bases from V and 0 bases from J, with 11 bases between. Germline V lookup: CDR1 SGHRS, CDR2 YFSETQ. The CDR3 runs 16 residues. The CDR3 DNA is TGCGCCAGCAGCTTGGCTGGACAGAGAAGCACAGATACGCAGTATTTT. Residues: CASSLAGQRSTDTQYF.

V gene TRBV7-9 combines with J gene TRBJ2-1; the D gene is possibly TRBD2 (5 bases). The CDR3 consists of 14 residues. V was shortened by 8 bases and J by 12 bases, with 23 bases between the two germline ends. Germline CDR1 and CDR2: SEHNR and FQNEAQ (reference sequence). The CDR3 reads CASGSSELRIWQFF. Here the CDR3 DNA reads TGTGCCAGCGGGAGCTCGGAACTTCGGATCTGGCAGTTCTTC.

The rearrangement links TRBV5-1 to TRBJ2-3; 7 nucleotides agree with TRBD2. V shed 2 bases and J 1 base; nucleotides not matched to a gene: 7. CDR3 length equals 16 residues. CDR1 and CDR2 (germline): SGHRS, YFSETQ. The CDR3 loop reads CASSFGGVQGTDTQYF. The CDR3 coding sequence is TGCGCCAGCAGCTTTGGGGGGGTGCAGGGCACAGATACGCAGTATTTT.

The CDR3 bases are TGTGCCAGTAGTAGAAAGAGCGCCGAATACAATGAGCAGTTCTTC. It yields the protein CASSRKSAEYNEQFF. The chain uses TRBV19 and TRBJ2-1; no clear D gene. V was shortened by 4 bases and J by 4 bases, with 14 bases between the two germline ends. The CDR3 totals 15 residues. Germline CDR1 LNHDA, CDR2 SQIVND (reference sequence).

This clone was detected once. V gene TRBV7-2 combines with J gene TRBJ2-5, with 8 bases matching TRBD2. Germline CDR1 reads SGHTA; CDR2 reads FQGNSA. The CDR3 spans 15 residues. V dropped 1 base and J dropped 5; count of bases not matched to a gene: 6. The CDR3 DNA is TGTGCCAGCAGCTTAGACGGGGGGGCGGGGGAGACCCAGTACTTC. Translation gives CASSLDGGAGETQYF.

The gene calls are TRBV2 and TRBJ1-6; D is perhaps TRBD1 (6 bases). This CDR3 spans 13 amino acids. Deletions cut 11 bases from V and 14 bases from J, with 22 bases between. In germline, CDR1 is SNHLY, CDR2 FYNNEI. The CDR3 coding sequence is TGTGCCGTGCAGGGGCACGGCCAGTATACCCTCCACTTT. This sequence encodes CAVQGHGQYTLHF.

The V call is TRBV13, the J call TRBJ1-2; D call uncertain. The CDR3 is 13 amino acids. V was cut by 6 bases and J by 3 bases, with 11 bases left in between. Germline V lookup: CDR1 PRHDT, CDR2 FYEKMQ (reference sequence). In DNA, the CDR3 is TGTGCCAGCAGTCGAGGGTCGGACTATGGCTACACCTTC. Residues: CASSRGSDYGYTF.

The rearrangement uses TRBV7-9 and TRBJ2-7; 11 bases align to TRBD2. The germline gives CDR1 SEHNR, CDR2 FQNEAQ (reference sequence). J lost 5 bases, V lost 10 bases, and 4 bases had no gene match. The CDR3 has 12 residues. DNA for the CDR3: TGTGCCATAGCGGGAGGGCCTAACGAGCAGTACTTC. This codes for CAIAGGPNEQYF.

The V and J genes are TRBV6-1 and TRBJ1-1; maybe TRBD1 (6 bases). The CDR3 spans 13 residues. CDR1 MNHNS and CDR2 SASEGT come from the germline V gene. Between the trimmed V and J ends, which lost 3 bases and 10 bases, there was a span of 15 bases. The CDR3 spells CASSEPTTGRAFF. In DNA form, the CDR3 reads TGTGCCAGCAGTGAGCCTACGACAGGACGAGCTTTCTTT.

The chain uses TRBV6-5 and TRBJ2-3; TRBD1 agrees at 8 bases. The germline V gene has CDR1 MNHEY and CDR2 SVGAGI. Trimming removed 6 bases from V and 3 bases from J; junction bases left unmatched: 8. This CDR3 is built from 15 residues. The chain's CDR3 is CASRRTGLGTDTQYF. The DNA for the CDR3 is TGTGCCAGCAGGCGGACAGGGTTGGGGACAGATACGCAGTATTTT.

This clone appeared once. The chain combines TRBV28 with TRBJ1-5, with a weak D call TRBD1 (5 bases). The CDR3 totals 15 residues. Trimming pared 9 bases from V and 0 bases from J, leaving 15 bases between. CDR1 is MDHEN, CDR2 SYDVKM, per germline. The chain's CDR3 is CASTEAGDSNQPQHF. CDR3 sequence (DNA): TGTGCCAGTACCGAAGCGGGGGATAGCAATCAGCCCCAGCATTTT.